These 4 T cell receptor beta chains were sequenced from one sample in a study of cytomegalovirus exposure and HLA in healthy donors. The study ran its PCR with 60 Vbeta and 13 Jbeta primers. Assay: immunoSEQ multiplex PCR; the TCRdb copy retains only in-frame clones and omits some. The sample has about 130,000 clones; 60% to 80% are singletons. Sequencing input: PBMCs. The source is a man younger than 40 in good health and CMV-seronegative.

The chain combines TRBV6-6 with TRBJ1-5, with TRBD1 identical over 7 bases. Germline-derived CDR1 and CDR2 are MNHNY and SVGAGI (reference sequence). The CDR3 is 15 residues long. V trimming: 6 bases; J trimming: 4 bases; junction bases outside the gene matches: 9. This CDR3 is CASSHITGANQPQHF. The DNA for the CDR3 is TGTGCCAGCAGCCACATTACAGGGGCTAATCAGCCCCAGCATTTT.

CDR3 residues: CASSPRTSATDTQYF. CDR3 nucleotides: TGCGCCAGCAGCCCCCGGACTAGCGCCACAGATACGCAGTATTTT. The rearrangement links TRBV4-1 to TRBJ2-3, with TRBD2 identical over 9 bases. In germline, CDR1 is MGHRA, CDR2 YSYEKL. CDR3 length equals 15 residues. The V gene end was trimmed by 4 bases and the J gene end by 2 bases; junction bases not matched to a gene: 4.

A remark on this clone: One end of the junction fails to match germline, which may point to a read error. This rearrangement joins TRBV7-9 to TRBJ2-3, with D possibly TRBD1 on 6 matching bases. Germline CDR1 and CDR2: SEHNR and FQNEAQ (reference sequence). This CDR3 is built from 17 residues. The chain's CDR3 is CSSSSADRRSLTDTQYF. For the CDR3, the DNA is TGTTCCAGCAGCTCAGCCGACAGGCGATCTTTAACGGATACGCAGTATTTT.

The gene calls are TRBV5-6 and TRBJ2-5, with 7 bases matching TRBD2. The junction had 7 bases not matched to a gene; V was cut back by 3 bases and J by 5 bases. Germline CDR1 SGHDT, CDR2 YYEEEE. The length of the CDR3 is 14 residues. The CDR3 DNA reads as TGTGCCAGCAGCTATTTAGCGGGCGGGGAGACCCAGTACTTC. It yields the protein CASSYLAGGETQYF.